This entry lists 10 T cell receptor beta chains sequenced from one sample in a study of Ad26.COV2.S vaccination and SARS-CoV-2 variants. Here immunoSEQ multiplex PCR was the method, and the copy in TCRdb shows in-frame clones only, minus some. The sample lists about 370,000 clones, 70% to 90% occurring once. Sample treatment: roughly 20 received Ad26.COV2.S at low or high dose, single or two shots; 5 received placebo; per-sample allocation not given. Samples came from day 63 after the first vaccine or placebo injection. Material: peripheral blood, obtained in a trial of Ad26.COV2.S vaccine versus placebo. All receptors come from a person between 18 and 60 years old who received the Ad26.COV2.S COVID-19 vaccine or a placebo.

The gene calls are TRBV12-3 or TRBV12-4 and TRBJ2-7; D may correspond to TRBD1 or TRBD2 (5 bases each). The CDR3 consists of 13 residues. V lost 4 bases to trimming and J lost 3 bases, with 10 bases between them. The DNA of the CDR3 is TGTGCCAGCAGTTCGGGGCCCTACTACGAGCAGTACTTC. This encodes CASSSGPYYEQYF.

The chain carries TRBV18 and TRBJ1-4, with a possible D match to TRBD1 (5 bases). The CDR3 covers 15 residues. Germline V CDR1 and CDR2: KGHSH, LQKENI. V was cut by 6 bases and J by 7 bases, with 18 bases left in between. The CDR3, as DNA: TGTGCCAGCTCTCCCGGGACGCATGAGGGTGAAAAACTGTTTTTT. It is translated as CASSPGTHEGEKLFF.

The CDR3: CASGHPGTGELFF. Written as DNA, the CDR3 is TGCGCCAGCGGCCATCCCGGGACCGGGGAGCTGTTTTTT. The chain employs TRBV5-1 and TRBJ2-2; no firm D call. This CDR3 comprises 13 residues. Germline-derived CDR1 and CDR2 are SGHRS and YFSETQ. Trimming shortened V by 7 bases and J by 5 bases, and 12 bases separated the two germline ends.

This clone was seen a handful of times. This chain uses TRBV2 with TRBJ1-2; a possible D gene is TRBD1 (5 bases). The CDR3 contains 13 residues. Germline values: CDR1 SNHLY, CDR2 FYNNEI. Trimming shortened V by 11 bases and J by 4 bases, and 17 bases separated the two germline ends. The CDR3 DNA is TGTGCCGGGACCAGGGTTTTAAGCTATGGCTACACCTTC. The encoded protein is CAGTRVLSYGYTF.

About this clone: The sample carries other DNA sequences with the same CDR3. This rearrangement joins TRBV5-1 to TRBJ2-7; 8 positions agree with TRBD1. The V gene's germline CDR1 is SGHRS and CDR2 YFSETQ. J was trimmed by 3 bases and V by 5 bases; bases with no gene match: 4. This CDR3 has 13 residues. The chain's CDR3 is CASRRDRSYEQYF. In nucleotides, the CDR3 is TGCGCCAGCAGGCGGGACAGGAGCTACGAGCAGTACTTC.

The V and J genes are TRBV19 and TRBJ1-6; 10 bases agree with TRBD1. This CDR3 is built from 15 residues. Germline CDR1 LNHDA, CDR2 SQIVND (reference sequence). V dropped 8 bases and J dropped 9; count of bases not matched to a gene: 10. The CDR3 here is CASAQGQGSSSPLHF. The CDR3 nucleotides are TGTGCCAGTGCCCAGGGACAGGGGTCTTCTTCACCCCTCCACTTT.

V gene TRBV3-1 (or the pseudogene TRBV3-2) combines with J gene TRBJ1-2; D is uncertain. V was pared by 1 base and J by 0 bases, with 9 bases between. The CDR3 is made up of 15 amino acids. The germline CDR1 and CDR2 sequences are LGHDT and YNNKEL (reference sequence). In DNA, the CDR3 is TGTGCCAGCAGCCAAGTCGCAGTTGCTAACTATGGCTACACCTTC. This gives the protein CASSQVAVANYGYTF.

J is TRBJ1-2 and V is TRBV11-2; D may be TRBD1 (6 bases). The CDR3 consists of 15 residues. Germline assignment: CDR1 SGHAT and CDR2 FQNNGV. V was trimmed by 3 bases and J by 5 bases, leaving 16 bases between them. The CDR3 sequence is CASSLGAEVPYGYTF. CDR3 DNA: TGTGCCAGCAGCTTGGGGGCCGAGGTTCCTTATGGCTACACCTTC.

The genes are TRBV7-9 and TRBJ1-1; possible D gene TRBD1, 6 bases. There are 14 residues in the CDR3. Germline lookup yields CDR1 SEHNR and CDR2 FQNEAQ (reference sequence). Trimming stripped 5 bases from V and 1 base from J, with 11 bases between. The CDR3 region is CASSPPQGNTEAFF. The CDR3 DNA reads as TGTGCCAGCAGCCCCCCACAGGGGAACACTGAAGCTTTCTTT.

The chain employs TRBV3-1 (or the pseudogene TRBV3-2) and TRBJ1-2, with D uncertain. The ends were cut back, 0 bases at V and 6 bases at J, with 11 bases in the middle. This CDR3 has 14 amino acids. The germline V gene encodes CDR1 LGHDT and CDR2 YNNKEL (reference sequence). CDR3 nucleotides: TGTGCCAGCAGCCAAGAGACGGAGTTTAATGGCTACACCTTC. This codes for CASSQETEFNGYTF.